The 2 T cell receptor beta chains given below trace back to one sample, sequenced in a study of T cells after yellow fever vaccination. TCRdb redid the calling of the 5' RACE reads with MiXCR, one entry per CDR3 protein. The repertoire includes about 360,000 distinct CDR3 sequences, roughly 6.2% of them detected once, and approximately 16% sits in the top ten. The material was PBMCs, obtained 5 days after the yellow fever booster vaccination. Receptors originate from a man aged 30-40 years who received the YFV17D yellow fever vaccine.

This clonotype was recorded at least ten times. The V gene is TRBV5-1, the J gene TRBJ2-3; 10 nucleotides align to TRBD2. The V and J ends lost 4 bases and 2 bases, in that order; junction bases with no gene match: 4. The CDR3 length is 15 residues. Germline V gives CDR1 SGHRS, CDR2 YFSETQ. CDR3 region: CASSPGTSVTDTQYF. DNA of the CDR3: TGCGCCAGCAGCCCAGGGACTAGCGTCACAGATACGCAGTATTTT.

This clonotype was counted only a few times. The chain has TRBV7-2 and TRBJ1-1; D remains ambiguous. The germline CDR1 and CDR2 sequences are SGHTA and FQGNSA. The CDR3 runs 14 residues. V was trimmed by 4 bases and J by 4 bases, leaving 13 bases between them. This chain's CDR3 is CASSSLTWGTEAFF. The CDR3 region has the DNA TGTGCCAGCAGCTCCCTCACCTGGGGCACTGAAGCTTTCTTT.